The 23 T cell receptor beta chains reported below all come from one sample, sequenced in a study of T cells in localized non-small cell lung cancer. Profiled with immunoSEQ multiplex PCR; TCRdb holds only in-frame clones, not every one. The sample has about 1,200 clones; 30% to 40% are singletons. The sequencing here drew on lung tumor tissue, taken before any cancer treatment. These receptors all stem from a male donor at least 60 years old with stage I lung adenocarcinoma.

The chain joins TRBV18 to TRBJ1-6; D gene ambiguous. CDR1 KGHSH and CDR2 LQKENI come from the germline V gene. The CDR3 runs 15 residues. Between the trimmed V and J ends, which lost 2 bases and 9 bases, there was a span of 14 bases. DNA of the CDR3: TGTGCCAGCTCACCAACCACCACCCTGGGTTCACCCCTCCACTTT. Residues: CASSPTTTLGSPLHF.

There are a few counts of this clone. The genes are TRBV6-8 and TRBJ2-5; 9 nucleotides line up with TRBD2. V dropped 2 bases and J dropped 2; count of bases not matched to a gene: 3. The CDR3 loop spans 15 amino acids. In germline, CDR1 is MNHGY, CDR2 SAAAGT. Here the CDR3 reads CASSYAAGGQETQYF. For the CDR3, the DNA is TGTGCCAGCAGTTACGCAGCGGGGGGACAAGAGACCCAGTACTTC.

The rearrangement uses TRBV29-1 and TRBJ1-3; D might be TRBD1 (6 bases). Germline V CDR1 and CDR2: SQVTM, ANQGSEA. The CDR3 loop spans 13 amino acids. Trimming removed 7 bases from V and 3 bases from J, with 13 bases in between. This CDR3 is CSAAEGDGNTIYF. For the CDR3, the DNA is TGCAGCGCAGCGGAGGGGGATGGAAACACCATATATTTT.

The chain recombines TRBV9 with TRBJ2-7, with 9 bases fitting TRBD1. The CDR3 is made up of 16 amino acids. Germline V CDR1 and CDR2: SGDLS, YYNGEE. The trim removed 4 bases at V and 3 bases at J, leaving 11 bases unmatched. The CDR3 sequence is CASSLPRDRANYEQYF. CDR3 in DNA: TGTGCCAGCAGCCTCCCCCGGGACAGGGCGAACTACGAGCAGTACTTC.

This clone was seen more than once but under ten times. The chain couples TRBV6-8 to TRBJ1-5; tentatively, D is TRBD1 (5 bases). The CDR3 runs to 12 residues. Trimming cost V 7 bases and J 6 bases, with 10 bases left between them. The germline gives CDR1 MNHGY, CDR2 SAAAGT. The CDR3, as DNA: TGTGCCAGCAACAGGCGCGGTCAGCCCCAGCATTTT. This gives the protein CASNRRGQPQHF.

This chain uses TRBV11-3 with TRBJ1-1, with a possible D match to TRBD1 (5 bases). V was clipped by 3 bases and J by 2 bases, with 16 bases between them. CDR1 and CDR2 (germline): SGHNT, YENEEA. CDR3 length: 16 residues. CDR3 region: CASSLIGAEFNTEAFF. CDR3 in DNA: TGTGCCAGCAGCTTGATTGGGGCGGAGTTTAACACTGAAGCTTTCTTT.

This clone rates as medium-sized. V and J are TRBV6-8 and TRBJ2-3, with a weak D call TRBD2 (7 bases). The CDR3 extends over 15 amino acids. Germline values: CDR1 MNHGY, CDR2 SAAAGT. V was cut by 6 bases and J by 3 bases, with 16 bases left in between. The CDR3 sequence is CASSMGGGATDTQYF. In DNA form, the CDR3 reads TGTGCCAGCAGCATGGGTGGGGGGGCGACAGATACGCAGTATTTT.

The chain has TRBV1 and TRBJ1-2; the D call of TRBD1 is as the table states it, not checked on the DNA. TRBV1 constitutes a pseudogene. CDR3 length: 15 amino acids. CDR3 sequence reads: CASSQFAGTGLGYTF. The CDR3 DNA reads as TGCGCCAGCAGCCAATTCGCCGGGACAGGGTTAGGCTACACCTTC.

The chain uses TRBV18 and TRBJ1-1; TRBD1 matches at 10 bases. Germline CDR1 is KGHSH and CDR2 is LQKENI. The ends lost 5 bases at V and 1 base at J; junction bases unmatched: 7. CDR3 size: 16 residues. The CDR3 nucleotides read TGTGCCAGCTCAGAGCGGACAGGGGGGTCGAACACTGAAGCTTTCTTT. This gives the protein CASSERTGGSNTEAFF.

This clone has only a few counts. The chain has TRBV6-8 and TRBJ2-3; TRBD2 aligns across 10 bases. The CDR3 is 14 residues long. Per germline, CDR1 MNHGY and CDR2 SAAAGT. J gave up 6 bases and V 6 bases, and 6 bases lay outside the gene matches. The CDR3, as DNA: TGTGCCAGCAGCCAGCGGGGGGGTTGGGATACGCAGTATTTT. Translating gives CASSQRGGWDTQYF.

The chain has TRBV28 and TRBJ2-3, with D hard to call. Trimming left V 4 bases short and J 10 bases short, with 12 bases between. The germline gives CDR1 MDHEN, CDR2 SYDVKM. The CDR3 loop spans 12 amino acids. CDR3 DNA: TGTGCCAGCAGTTCATTAGGGCCTGCGCAGTATTTT. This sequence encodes CASSSLGPAQYF. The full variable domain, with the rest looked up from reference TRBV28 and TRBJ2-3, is DVKVTQSSRYLVKRTGEKVFLECVQDMDHENMFWYRQDPGLGLRLIYFSYDVKMKEKGDIPEGYSVSREKKERFSLILESASTNQTSMYLCASSSLGPAQYFGPGTRLTVL.

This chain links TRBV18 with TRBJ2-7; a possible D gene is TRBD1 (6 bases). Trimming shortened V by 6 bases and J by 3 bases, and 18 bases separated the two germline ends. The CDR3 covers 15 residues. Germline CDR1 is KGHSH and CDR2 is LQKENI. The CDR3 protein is CASSRDSDSGYEQYF. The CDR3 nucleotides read TGTGCCAGCTCCCGCGATTCGGACAGTGGCTACGAGCAGTACTTC.

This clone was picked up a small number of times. The CDR3, as DNA: TGTGCCAGCAGTTACTCGTCAGGGGTTAACGAGCAGTACTTC. Translating it yields CASSYSSGVNEQYF. This sequence joins TRBV6-8 and TRBJ2-7; possibly TRBD1 for D (6 bases). CDR1 MNHGY and CDR2 SAAAGT come from the germline V gene. V was trimmed by 0 bases and J by 5 bases, leaving 11 bases between them. The CDR3 consists of 14 residues.

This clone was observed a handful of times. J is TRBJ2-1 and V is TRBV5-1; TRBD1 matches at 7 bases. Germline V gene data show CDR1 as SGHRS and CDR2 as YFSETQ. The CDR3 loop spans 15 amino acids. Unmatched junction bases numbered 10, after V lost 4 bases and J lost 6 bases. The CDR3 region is CASSDAGTAFNEQFF. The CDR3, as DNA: TGCGCCAGCAGCGACGCCGGGACAGCATTCAATGAGCAGTTCTTC.

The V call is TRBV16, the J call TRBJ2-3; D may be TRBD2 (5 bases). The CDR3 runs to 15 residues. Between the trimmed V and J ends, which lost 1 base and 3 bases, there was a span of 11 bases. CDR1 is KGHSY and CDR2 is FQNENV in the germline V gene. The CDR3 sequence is CASSQLGLATDTQYF. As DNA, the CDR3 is TGTGCCAGCAGCCAATTGGGCCTAGCTACAGATACGCAGTATTTT.

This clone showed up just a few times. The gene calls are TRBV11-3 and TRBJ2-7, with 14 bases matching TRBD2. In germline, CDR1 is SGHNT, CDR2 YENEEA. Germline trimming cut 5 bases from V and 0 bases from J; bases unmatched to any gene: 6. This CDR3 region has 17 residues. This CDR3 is CASSRTSGGRNSYEQYF. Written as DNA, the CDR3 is TGTGCCAGCAGCCGGACTAGCGGGGGGAGGAACTCCTACGAGCAGTACTTC.

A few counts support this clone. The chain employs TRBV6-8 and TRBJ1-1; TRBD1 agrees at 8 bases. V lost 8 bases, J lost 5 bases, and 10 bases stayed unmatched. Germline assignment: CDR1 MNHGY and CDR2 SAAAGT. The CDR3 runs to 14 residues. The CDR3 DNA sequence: TGTGCCAGCGGATCGGCAGGGGGCAGGACTGAAGCTTTCTTT. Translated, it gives CASGSAGGRTEAFF.

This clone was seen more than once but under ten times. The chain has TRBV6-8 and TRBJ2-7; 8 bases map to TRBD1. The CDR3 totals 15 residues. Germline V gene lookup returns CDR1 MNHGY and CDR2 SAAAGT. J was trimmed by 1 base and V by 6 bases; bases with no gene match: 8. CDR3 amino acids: CASRSRQGSSYEQYF. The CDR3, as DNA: TGTGCCAGCAGGAGTAGACAGGGGTCTTCCTACGAGCAGTACTTC.

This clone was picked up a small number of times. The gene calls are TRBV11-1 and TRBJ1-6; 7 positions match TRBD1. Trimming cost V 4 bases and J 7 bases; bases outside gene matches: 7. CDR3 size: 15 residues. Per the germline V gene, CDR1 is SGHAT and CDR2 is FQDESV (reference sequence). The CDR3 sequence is CASSSGTAVNSPLHF. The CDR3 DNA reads TGTGCCAGCAGCTCAGGGACAGCCGTAAATTCACCCCTCCACTTT.

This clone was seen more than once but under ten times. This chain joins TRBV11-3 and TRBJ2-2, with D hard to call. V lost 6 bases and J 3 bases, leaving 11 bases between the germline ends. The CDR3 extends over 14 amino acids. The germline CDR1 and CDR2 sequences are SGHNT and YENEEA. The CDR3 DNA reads TGTGCCAGCAGAAAGGGCTTAGACACCGGGGAGCTGTTTTTT. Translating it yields CASRKGLDTGELFF.

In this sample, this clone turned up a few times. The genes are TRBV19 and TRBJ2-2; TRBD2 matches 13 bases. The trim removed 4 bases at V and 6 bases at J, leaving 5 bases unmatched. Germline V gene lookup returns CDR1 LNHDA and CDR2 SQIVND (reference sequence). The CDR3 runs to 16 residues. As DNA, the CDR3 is TGTGCCAGTAGTAAACTAGCGGGGGGGCCCTCCGGGGAGCTGTTTTTT. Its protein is CASSKLAGGPSGELFF. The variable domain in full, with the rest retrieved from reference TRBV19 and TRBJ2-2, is DGGITQSPKYLFRKEGQNVTLSCEQNLNHDAMYWYRQDPGQGLRLIYYSQIVNDFQKGDIAEGYSVSREKKESFPLTVTSAQKNPTAFYLCASSKLAGGPSGELFFGEGSRLTVL.

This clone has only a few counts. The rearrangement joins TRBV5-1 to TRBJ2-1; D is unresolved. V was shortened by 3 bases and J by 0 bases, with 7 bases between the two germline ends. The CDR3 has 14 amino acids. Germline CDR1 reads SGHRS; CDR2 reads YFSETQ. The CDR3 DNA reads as TGCGCCAGCAGCTCTGACCCCTCCTACAATGAGCAGTTCTTC. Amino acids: CASSSDPSYNEQFF.

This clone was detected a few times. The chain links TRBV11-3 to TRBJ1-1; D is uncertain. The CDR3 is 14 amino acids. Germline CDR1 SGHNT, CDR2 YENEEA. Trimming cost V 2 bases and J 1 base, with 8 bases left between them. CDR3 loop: CASSLSPGNTEAFF. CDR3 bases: TGTGCCAGCAGCTTATCCCCCGGGAACACTGAAGCTTTCTTT.